This T cell receptor beta chain comes out of a study of blood T cells in healthy people across ages. Study conclusions and caveats: Diversity figures based on one million T cells were deemed too low. Fewer expanded clones and more diversity marked long-lived versus aged donors.

Germline CDR1 and CDR2: MNHEY and SVGEGT. V was clipped by 7 bases and J by 0 bases, with 7 bases between them. The CDR3 length is 12 residues. Concerning this clonotype itself: The antigen remains unidentified.

A second roughly 6 to 12 cycle PCR used barcoded and J-beta primers. Via MiXCR, TCRdb re-called the 5' RACE reads, giving one row per CDR3 protein. The repertoire consists of some 1,500,000 distinct CDR3 sequences, with roughly 43% occurring once and the leading ten covering around 4%. The chain recombines TRBV6-2 or TRBV6-3 with TRBJ2-7; D is undetermined. This clonotype was sampled from a woman under 30 in good health. The sample consisted of blood. The CDR3 here is CASKESSYEQYF. The CDR3, as DNA: TGTGCCAGCAAGGAAAGCTCCTACGAGCAGTACTTC.